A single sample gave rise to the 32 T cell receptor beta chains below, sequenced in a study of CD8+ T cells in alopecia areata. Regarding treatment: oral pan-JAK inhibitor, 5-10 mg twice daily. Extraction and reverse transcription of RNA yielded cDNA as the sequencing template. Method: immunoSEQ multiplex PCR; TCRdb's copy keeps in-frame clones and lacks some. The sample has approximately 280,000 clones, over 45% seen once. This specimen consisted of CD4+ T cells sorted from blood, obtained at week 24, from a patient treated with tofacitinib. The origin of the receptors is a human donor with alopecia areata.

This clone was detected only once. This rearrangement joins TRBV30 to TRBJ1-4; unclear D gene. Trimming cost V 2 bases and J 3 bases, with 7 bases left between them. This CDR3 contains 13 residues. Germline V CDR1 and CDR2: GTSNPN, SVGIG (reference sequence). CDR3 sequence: CAWSPGPNEKLFF. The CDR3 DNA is TGTGCCTGGAGTCCGGGTCCTAATGAAAAACTGTTTTTT.

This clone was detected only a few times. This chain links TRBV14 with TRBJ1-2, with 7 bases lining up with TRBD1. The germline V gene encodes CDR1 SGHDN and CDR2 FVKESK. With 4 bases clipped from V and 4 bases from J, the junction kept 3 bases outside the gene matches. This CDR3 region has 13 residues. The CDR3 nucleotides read TGTGCCAGCAGCCTCAACAGGGGCTATGGCTACACCTTC. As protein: CASSLNRGYGYTF.

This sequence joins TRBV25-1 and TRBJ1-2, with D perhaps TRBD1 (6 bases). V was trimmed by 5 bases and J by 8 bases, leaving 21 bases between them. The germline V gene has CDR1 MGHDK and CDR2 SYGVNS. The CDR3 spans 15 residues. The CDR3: CASSLEGGRILGYTF. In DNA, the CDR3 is TGTGCCAGCAGTCTGGAGGGGGGGCGCATCCTAGGCTACACCTTC.

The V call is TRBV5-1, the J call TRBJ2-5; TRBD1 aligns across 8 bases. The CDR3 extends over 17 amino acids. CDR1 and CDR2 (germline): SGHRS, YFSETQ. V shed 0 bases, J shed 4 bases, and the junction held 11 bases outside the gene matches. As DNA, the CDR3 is TGCGCCAGCAGCTTGGCCGGTTCTCAGGGGGCTGGAGAGACCCAGTACTTC. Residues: CASSLAGSQGAGETQYF.

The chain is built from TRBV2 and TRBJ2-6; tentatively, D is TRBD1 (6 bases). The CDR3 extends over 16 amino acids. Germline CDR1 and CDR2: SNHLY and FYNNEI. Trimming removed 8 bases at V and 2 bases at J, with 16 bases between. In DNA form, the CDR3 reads TGTGCCAGCTCGGCAGGGGTAAACCCTGGGGCCAACGTCCTGACTTTC. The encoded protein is CASSAGVNPGANVLTF.

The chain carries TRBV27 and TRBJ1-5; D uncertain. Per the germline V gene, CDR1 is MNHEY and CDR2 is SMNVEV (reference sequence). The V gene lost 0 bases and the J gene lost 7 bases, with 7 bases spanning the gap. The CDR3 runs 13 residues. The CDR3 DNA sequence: TGTGCCAGCAGTTTATCTTTAGGCCAGCCCCAGCATTTT. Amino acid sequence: CASSLSLGQPQHF.

The CDR3 here is CAWKDRAGTEAFF. The CDR3 nucleotides are TGTGCCTGGAAGGACAGGGCGGGCACTGAAGCTTTCTTT. This rearrangement joins TRBV30 to TRBJ1-1; 8 bases match TRBD1. The CDR3 covers 13 residues. V dropped 4 bases and J dropped 4; count of bases not matched to a gene: 5. The germline V gene has CDR1 GTSNPN and CDR2 SVGIG (reference sequence).

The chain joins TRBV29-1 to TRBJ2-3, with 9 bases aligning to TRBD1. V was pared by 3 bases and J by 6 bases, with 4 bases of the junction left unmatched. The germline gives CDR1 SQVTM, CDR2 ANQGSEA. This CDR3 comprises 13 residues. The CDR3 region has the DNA TGCAGCGTTGAGGGACAGGGAGGGGATACGCAGTATTTT. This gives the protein CSVEGQGGDTQYF.

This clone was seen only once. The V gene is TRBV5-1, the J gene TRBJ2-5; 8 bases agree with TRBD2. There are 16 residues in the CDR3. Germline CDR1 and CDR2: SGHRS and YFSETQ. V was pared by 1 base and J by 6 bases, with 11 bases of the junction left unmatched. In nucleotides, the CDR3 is TGCGCCAGCAGCTTGTCGGCGGGGGGACTTTCGCAGACCCAGTACTTC. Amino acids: CASSLSAGGLSQTQYF.

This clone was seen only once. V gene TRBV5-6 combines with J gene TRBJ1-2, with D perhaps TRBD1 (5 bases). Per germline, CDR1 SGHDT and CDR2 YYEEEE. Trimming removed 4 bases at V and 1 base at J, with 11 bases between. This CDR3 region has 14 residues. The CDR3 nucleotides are TGTGCCAGCAGCGAGGGACTGGTTAACTATGGCTACACCTTC. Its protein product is CASSEGLVNYGYTF.

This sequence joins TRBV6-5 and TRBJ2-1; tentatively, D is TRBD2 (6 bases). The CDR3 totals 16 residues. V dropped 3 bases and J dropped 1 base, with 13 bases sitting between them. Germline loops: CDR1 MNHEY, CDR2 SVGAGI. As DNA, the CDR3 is TGTGCCAGCAGTTATTACCGGGGGAGGTCCTACAATGAGCAGTTCTTC. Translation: CASSYYRGRSYNEQFF.

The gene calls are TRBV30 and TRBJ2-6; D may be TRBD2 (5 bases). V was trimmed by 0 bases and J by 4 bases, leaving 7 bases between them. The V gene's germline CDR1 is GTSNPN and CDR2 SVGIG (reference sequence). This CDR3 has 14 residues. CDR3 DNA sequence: TGTGCCTGGAGTGTAGGAGGCGGGGCCAACGTCCTGACTTTC. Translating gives CAWSVGGGANVLTF.

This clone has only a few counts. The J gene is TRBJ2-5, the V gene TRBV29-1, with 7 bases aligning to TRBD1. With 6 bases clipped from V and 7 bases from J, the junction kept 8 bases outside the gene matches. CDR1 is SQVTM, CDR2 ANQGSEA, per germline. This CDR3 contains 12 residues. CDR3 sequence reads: CSVHRGAGTQYF. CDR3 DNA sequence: TGCAGCGTCCACAGGGGTGCTGGGACCCAGTACTTC.

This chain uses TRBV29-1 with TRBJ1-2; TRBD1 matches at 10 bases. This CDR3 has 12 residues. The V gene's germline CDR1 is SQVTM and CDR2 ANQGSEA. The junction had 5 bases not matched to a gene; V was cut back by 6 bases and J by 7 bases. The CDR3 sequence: CSVGTGDSGYTF. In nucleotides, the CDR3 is TGCAGCGTGGGGACAGGGGACTCTGGCTACACCTTC.

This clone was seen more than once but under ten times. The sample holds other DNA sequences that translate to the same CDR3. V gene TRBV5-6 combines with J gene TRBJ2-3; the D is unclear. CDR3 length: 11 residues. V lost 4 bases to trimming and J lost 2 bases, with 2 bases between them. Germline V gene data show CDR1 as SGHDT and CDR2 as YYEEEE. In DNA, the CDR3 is TGTGCCAGCAGCCTCACAGATACGCAGTATTTT. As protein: CASSLTDTQYF.

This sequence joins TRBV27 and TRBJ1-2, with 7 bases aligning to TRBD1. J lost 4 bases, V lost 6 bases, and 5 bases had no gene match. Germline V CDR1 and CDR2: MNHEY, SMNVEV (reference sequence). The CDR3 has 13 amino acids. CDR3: CASRDRVAYGYTF. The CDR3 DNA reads TGTGCCAGCAGAGACAGGGTGGCCTATGGCTACACCTTC.

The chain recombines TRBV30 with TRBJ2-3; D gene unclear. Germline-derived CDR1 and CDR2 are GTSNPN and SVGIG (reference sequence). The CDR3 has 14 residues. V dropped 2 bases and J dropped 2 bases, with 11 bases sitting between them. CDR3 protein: CAWSLSGTTDTQYF. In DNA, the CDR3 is TGTGCCTGGAGTCTATCGGGTACCACAGATACGCAGTATTTT. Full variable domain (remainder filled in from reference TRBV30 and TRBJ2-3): SQTIHQWPATLVQPVGSPLSLECTVEGTSNPNLYWYRQAAGRGLQLLFYSVGIGQISSEVPQNLSASRPQDRQFILSSKKLLLSDSGFYLCAWSLSGTTDTQYFGPGTRLTVL.

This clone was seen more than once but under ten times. CDR3 coding DNA: TGTGCCAGCAGAAGGGCAGGGGGCGATGGTGAAAAACTGTTTTTT. This encodes CASRRAGGDGEKLFF. The chain combines TRBV6-6 with TRBJ1-4, with 8 bases matching TRBD1. J was trimmed by 7 bases and V by 6 bases; bases with no gene match: 10. The CDR3 has 15 residues. CDR1 is MNHNY and CDR2 is SVGAGI in the germline V gene (reference sequence).

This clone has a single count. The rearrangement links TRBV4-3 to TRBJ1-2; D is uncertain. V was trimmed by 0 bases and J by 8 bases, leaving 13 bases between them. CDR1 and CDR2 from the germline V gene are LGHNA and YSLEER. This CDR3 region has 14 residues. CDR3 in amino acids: CASSQDRGPRGYTF. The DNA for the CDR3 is TGCGCCAGCAGCCAAGATCGAGGGCCTCGGGGCTACACCTTC.

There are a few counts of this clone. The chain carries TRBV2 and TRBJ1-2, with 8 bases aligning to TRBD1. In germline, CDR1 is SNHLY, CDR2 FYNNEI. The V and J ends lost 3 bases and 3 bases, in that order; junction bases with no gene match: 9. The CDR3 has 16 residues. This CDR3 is CASSEDRVGGDYGYTF. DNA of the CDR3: TGTGCCAGCAGTGAGGACAGGGTCGGCGGGGACTATGGCTACACCTTC.

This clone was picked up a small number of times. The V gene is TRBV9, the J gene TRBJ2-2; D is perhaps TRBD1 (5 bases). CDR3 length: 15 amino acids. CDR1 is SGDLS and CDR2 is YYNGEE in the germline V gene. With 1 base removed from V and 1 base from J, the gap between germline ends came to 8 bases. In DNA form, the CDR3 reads TGTGCCAGCAGCGTAACCCAGGGGAACACCGGGGAGCTGTTTTTT. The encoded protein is CASSVTQGNTGELFF.

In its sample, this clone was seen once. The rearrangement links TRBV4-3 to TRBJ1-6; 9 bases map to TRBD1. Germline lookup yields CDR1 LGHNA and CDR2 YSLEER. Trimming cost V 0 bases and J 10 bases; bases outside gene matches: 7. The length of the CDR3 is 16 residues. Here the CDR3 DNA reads TGCGCCAGCAGCCAAGATCCCCCGGGACAGGGATCACCCCTCCACTTT. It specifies CASSQDPPGQGSPLHF.

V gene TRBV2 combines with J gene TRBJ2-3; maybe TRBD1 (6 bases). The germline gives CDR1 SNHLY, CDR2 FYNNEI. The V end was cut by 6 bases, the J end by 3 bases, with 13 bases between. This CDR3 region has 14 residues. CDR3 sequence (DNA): TGTGCCAGCAGCGCACAGGGTGGAACAGATACGCAGTATTTT. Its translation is CASSAQGGTDTQYF.

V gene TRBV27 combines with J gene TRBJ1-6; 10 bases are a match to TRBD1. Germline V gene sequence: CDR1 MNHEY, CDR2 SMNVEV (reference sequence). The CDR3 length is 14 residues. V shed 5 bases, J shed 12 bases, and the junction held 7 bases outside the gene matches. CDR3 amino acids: CASSARDRGLPLHF. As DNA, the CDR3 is TGTGCCAGCAGTGCCCGGGACAGGGGTCTACCCCTCCACTTT.

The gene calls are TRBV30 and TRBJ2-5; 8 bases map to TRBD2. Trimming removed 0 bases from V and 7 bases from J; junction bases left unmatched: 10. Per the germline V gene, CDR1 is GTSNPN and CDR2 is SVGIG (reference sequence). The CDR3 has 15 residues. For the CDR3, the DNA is TGTGCCTGGAGTGTAAGAGGTAGCGGGGTAAGGACCCAGTACTTC. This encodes CAWSVRGSGVRTQYF.

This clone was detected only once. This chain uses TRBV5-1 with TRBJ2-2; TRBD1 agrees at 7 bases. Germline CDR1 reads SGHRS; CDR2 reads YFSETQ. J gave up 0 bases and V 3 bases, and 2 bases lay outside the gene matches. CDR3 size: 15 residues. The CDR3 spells CASSSRGSNTGELFF. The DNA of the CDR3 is TGCGCCAGCAGCTCCAGGGGGTCGAACACCGGGGAGCTGTTTTTT.

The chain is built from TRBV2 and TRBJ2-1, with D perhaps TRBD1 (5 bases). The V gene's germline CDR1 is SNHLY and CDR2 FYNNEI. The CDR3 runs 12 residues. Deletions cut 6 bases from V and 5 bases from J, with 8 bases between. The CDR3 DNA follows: TGTGCCAGCAGGACAGTAAACAATGAGCAGTTCTTC. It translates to CASRTVNNEQFF. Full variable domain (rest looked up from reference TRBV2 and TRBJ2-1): EPEVTQTPSHQVTQMGQEVILRCVPISNHLYFYWYRQILGQKVEFLVSFYNNEISEKSEIFDDQFSVERPDGSNFTLKIRSTKLEDSAMYFCASRTVNNEQFFGPGTRLTVL.

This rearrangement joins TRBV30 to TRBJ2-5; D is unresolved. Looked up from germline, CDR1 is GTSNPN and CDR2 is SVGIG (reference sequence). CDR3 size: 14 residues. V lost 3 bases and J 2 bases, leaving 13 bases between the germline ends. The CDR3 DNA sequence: TGTGCCTGGAGAAGTCGCAGCACGCAAGAGACCCAGTACTTC. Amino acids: CAWRSRSTQETQYF.

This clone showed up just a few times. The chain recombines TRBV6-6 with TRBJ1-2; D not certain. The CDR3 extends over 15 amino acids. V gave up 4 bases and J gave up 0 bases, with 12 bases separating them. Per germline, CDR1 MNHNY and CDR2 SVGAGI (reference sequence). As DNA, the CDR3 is TGTGCCAGCAGTTTCCAGGCAGAGTCTAACTATGGCTACACCTTC. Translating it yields CASSFQAESNYGYTF.

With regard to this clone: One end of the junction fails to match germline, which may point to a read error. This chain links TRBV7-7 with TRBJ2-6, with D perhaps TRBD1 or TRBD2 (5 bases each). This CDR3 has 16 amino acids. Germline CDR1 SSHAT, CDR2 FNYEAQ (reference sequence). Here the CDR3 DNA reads TGTGCTAGCAGCCCCTCTGGGGGATCTGGGGCCAACGTCCTGACTTTC. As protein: CASSPSGGSGANVLTF.

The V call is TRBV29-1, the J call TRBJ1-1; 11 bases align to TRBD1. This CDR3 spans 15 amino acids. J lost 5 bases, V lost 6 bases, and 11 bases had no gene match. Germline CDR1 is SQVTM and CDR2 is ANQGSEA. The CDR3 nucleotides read TGCAGCGTGGGGGACAGGGGGAAAGGATGGACTGAAGCTTTCTTT. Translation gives CSVGDRGKGWTEAFF.

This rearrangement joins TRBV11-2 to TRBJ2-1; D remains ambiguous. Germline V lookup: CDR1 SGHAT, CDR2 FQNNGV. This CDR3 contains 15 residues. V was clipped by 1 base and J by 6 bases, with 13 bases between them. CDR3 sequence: CASSLAPLYLNEQFF. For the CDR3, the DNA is TGTGCCAGCAGCTTAGCCCCACTATATCTCAATGAGCAGTTCTTC.